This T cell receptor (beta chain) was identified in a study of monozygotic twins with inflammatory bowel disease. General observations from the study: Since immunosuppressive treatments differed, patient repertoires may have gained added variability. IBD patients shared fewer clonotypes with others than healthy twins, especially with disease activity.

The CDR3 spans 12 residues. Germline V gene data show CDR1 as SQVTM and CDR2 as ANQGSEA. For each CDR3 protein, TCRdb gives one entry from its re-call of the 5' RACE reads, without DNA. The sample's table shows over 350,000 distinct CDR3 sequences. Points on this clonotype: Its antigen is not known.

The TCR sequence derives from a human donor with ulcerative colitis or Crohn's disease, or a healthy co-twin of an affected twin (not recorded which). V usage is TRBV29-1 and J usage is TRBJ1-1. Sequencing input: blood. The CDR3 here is CSVQDGNTEAFF.